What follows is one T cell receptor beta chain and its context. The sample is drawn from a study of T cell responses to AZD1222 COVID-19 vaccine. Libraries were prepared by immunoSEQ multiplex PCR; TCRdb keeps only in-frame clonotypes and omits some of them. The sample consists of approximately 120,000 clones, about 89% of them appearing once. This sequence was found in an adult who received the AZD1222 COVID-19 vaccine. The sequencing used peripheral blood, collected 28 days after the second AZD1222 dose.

In DNA form, the CDR3 reads TGTGCCAGCATTCCCCGGCAGGACAGCTATAGCGGGAGGGCCCACGAGCAGTACTTC. Translating gives CASIPRQDSYSGRAHEQYF. The J gene is TRBJ2-7, the V gene TRBV7-8; TRBD2 matches at 11 bases. Germline assignment: CDR1 SGHVS and CDR2 FQNEAQ. With V trimmed by 7 bases and J by 5 bases, 22 bases remained unmatched. The CDR3 has 19 residues.